Shown below are 5 T cell receptor beta chains from a single sample sequenced in a study of OX40 agonist ivuxolimab in advanced cancers. TCRdb keeps only in-frame clones here, not all; method: immunoSEQ multiplex PCR. The repertoire holds about 67,000 clones, with more than 75% as singletons. The material was CD4+ or CD8+ T cells sorted from blood, obtained in a trial of the OX40 agonist ivuxolimab. The origin of the receptors is an adult with an advanced solid tumor such as melanoma, head and neck, liver or kidney cancer.

The V call is TRBV19, the J call TRBJ1-4, with D unresolved. This CDR3 comprises 14 residues. V lost 7 bases and J 4 bases, leaving 13 bases between the germline ends. Germline V gives CDR1 LNHDA, CDR2 SQIVND (reference sequence). CDR3: CASKTGRFNEKLFF. The CDR3 coding sequence is TGTGCCAGTAAGACCGGCAGGTTTAATGAAAAACTGTTTTTT.

The chain carries TRBV29-1 and TRBJ1-1; no clear D. The CDR3 spans 13 residues. V lost 4 bases and J lost 4, with 13 bases in between. CDR1 is SQVTM and CDR2 is ANQGSEA in the germline V gene. The CDR3 region has the DNA TGCAGCGTTGTCGGGATACGGTTCACTGAAGCTTTCTTT. The encoded protein is CSVVGIRFTEAFF.

V gene TRBV28 combines with J gene TRBJ2-3; 7 bases match TRBD2. J gave up 2 bases and V 2 bases, and 7 bases lay outside the gene matches. The CDR3 length is 16 residues. The germline V gene has CDR1 MDHEN and CDR2 SYDVKM. CDR3 nucleotides: TGTGCCAGCAGTTTAGGGGCGGCGGGAGACACAGATACGCAGTATTTT. Its protein is CASSLGAAGDTDTQYF.

This clone was seen once. CDR3 bases: TGTGCCAGCAGCTTAATACGACAGGGCGGGGAAAAACTGTTTTTT. Its protein is CASSLIRQGGEKLFF. V usage is TRBV7-9 and J usage is TRBJ1-4; 7 bases align to TRBD1. The V gene end was trimmed by 2 bases and the J gene end by 8 bases; junction bases not matched to a gene: 8. Germline V lookup: CDR1 SEHNR, CDR2 FQNEAQ (reference sequence). This CDR3 region has 15 residues. The full variable domain, completed using reference TRBV7-9 and TRBJ1-4, is DTGVSQNPRHKITKRGQNVTFRCDPISEHNRLYWYRQTLGQGPEFLTYFQNEAQLEKSRLLSDRFSAERPKGSFSTLEIQRTEQGDSAMYLCASSLIRQGGEKLFFGSGTQLSVL.

The genes are TRBV27 and TRBJ1-5, with TRBD1 matching 7 bases. The CDR3 length is 14 residues. CDR1 is MNHEY, CDR2 SMNVEV, per germline (reference sequence). The trim removed 6 bases at V and 9 bases at J, leaving 11 bases unmatched. The CDR3 region has the DNA TGTGCCAGCAGGATCCAGGGGGGGCTAGGGCCCCAGCATTTT. Protein product: CASRIQGGLGPQHF.